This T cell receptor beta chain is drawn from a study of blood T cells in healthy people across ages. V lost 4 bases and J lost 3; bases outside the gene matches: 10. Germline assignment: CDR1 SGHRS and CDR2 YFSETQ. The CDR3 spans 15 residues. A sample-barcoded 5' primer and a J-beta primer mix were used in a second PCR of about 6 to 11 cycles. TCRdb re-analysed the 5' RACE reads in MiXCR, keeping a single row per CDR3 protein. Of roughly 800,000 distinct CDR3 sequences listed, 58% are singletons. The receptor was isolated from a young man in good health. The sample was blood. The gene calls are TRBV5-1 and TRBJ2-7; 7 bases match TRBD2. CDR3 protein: CASSLEPSGLYEQYF. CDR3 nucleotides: TGCGCCAGCAGCCTGGAACCTAGCGGACTCTACGAGCAGTACTTC.